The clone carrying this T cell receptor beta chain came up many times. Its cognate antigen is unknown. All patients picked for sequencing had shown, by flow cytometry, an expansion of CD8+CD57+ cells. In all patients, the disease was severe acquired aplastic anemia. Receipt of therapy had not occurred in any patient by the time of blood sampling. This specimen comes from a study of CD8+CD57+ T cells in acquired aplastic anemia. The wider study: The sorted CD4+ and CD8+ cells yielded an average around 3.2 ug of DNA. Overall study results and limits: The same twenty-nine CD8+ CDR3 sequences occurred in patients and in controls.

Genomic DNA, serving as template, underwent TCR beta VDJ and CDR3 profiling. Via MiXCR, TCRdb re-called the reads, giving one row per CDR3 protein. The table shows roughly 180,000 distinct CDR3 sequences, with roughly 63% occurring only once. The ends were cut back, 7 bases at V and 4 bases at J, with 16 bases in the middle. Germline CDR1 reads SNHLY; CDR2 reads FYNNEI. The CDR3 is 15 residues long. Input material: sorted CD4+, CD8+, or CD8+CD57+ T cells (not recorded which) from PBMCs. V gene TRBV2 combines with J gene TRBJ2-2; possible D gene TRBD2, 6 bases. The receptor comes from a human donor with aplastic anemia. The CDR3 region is CASKEIYSGTGELFF. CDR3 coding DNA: TGTGCCAGCAAGGAAATCTATAGCGGCACCGGGGAGCTGTTTTTT.